This T cell receptor (beta chain) is drawn from a study of T cell responses to AZD1222 COVID-19 vaccine (dated by TCRdb to the early 2020s). About the study as a whole: AZD1222 recipients with second doses at about 4 weeks or about 12 weeks were pooled, because spike-specific TCR depth and breadth did not differ between schedules. A total of over 230 trial participants underwent TCR sequencing, of whom 200 to 220 received two doses of AZD1222 and about 25 received two doses of the MenACWY control vaccine. Enrollment into the trials was organized by age into subgroups of 18-55, 56-69 and 70-plus years, and those subgroups contained approximately 150, 30 and 60 TCR-sequenced participants, respectively. What the study reported, not specific to this receptor: Reportedly, close to half of the unique spike-specific TCRs recognized epitopes lying outside the regions that are mutated in the B.1.351 and B.1.1.7 variants. Conclusions about previously exposed vaccinees are limited, since just a handful of AZD1222 recipients were seropositive for SARS-CoV-2 at baseline. Participants were mostly white British and included more females than males, and it was suggested by the authors that clonal diversity may have been underestimated. After two AZD1222 doses, both the breadth and the depth of spike-specific TCRs were significantly higher than at day 0 and than in MenACWY recipients. The vaccine-associated CD4 TCRs covered the entire spike protein, and the dominant responses fell in regions 160-218 and 743-854. In the small 56-69-year group, the increase in depth fell short of significance, most likely because of low power. No day 14 peak-response samples were available, so repertoires were characterized only after the peak T cell response.

Taken with the paper, the label for time point translates to: baseline before first vaccination. Vaccinee samples came from UK trials COV001 and COV002, including a single-blind randomized controlled phase 2/3 trial of AZD1222 (ChAdOx1 nCoV-19) in healthy adults. Trial participant PBMC samples were collected at day 0 and day 28 after the second dose for TCRbeta chain sequencing. The germline V gene sets CDR1 to MNHEY and CDR2 to SVGEGT. From its cysteine to its phenylalanine, the CDR3 spans 15 amino acids. The entry retains the CDR3 DNA only, 45 bases that are in frame from base 1. The germline V and J ends show losses of 5 bases and 2 bases respectively, and no gene match explains 7 bases of the junction. The CDR3 regions of human TCRbeta chains were analyzed by immunosequencing. The original methods were these. Repertoire TCRs were checked for matches against a reference library of SARS-CoV-2-specific TCRs that had been generated using the MIRA antigen-specificity platform. Breadth meant the fraction of unique TCRs that were SARS-CoV-2-associated, whereas depth meant the fraction of total T cells that were SARS-CoV-2-associated. Using the MIRA data, every spike-specific TCR was mapped to the spike region that the TCR reacted to and assigned to either a CD4 or a CD8 class. Log10-transformed breadth and depth values were compared by one-way ANOVA with Sidak's multiple comparisons tests. TCRdb retrieved this table from immuneACCESS and kept in-frame rearrangements only. Not all clones are present; in checked studies, unresolved V genes account for under half, and no reason is known for the remainder. The V and J calls and clone size come from that table; D and trimming were worked out from the DNA. Present in this sample are over 150,000 clones, around 90% of which were seen just once. The ten largest clones add up to around 3.1% of the sample.

With regard to this clone: The target of this receptor is not known. Per-nucleotide qualities are absent, and no much larger clonotype sits a single base away.

In this chain, TRBV6-2 or TRBV6-3 is recombined with TRBJ2-3; TRBD1 lines up with 7 middle nucleotides. The TCR sequence derives from an adult in good health. Source: peripheral blood, taken on day 0 of AZD1222 vaccination. For the CDR3, the sequence is CASSPGQIITDTQYF. The base sequence is TGTGCCAGCAGTCCGGGACAGATTATCACAGATACGCAGTATTTT.